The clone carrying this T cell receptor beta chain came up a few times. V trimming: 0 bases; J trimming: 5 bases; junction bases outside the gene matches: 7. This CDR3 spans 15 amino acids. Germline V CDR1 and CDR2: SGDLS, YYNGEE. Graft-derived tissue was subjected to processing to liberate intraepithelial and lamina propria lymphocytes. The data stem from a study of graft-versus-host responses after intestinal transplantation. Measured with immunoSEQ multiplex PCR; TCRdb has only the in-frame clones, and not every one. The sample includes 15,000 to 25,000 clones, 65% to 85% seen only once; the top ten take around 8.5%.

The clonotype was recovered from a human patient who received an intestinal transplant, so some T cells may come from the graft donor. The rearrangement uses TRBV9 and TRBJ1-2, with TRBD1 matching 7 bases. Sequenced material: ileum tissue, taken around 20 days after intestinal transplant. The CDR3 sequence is CASSVDSGTVYGYTF. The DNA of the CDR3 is TGTGCCAGCAGCGTAGACTCCGGGACAGTATATGGCTACACCTTC.